This TCR beta chain was profiled in a study of blood T cell repertoires in COVID-19. Study at large: The United States, Italy and Spain supplied acute and convalescent COVID-19 samples. T cells, B-cell-depleted T cells, or PBMCs supplied cDNA or gDNA.

Study processing details: Researchers report that nucleated cell counts were estimated from reference gene primer amplification. Produced via immunoSEQ multiplex PCR; TCRdb's table is partial and in-frame only. The DNA gave D and trimming, while V, J and clone size come from that table. The repertoire holds 26,000 or so clones, roughly 89% seen once, with approximately 10% in the top ten. This sequence was found in a man between 65 and 80 years old with acute or convalescent COVID-19. The sequencing sample was made of peripheral blood.

CDR3 DNA sequence: TGTGCCAGCAGCGGTGGACAGGGAGGGGGTCAGCCCCAGCATTTT. Translating it yields CASSGGQGGGQPQHF. The rearrangement joins TRBV7-6 to TRBJ1-5, with 8 bases matching TRBD1. This CDR3 has 15 residues. The V segment lost 5 bases and the J segment 6 bases; nucleotides outside the gene matches: 9. Germline CDR1 and CDR2: SGHVS and FNYEAQ. The full variable domain, in which reference TRBV7-6 and TRBJ1-5 provide the parts outside the CDR3, is GAGVSQSPRYKVTKRGQDVALRCDPISGHVSLYWYRQALGQGPEFLTYFNYEAQQDKSGLPNDRFSAERPEGSISTLTIQRTEQRDSAMYRCASSGGQGGGQPQHFGDGTRLSIL.